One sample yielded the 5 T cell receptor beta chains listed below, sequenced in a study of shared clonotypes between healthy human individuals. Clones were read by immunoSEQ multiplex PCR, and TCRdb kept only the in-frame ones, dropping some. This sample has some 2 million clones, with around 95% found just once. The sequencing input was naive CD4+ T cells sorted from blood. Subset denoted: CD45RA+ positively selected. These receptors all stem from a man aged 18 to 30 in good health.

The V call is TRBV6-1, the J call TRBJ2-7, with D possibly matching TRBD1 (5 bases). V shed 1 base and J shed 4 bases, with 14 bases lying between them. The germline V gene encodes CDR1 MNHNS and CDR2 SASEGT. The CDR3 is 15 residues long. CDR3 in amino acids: CASSEGQLRMYEQYF. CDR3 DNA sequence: TGTGCCAGCAGTGAAGGACAGCTCAGGATGTACGAGCAGTACTTC.

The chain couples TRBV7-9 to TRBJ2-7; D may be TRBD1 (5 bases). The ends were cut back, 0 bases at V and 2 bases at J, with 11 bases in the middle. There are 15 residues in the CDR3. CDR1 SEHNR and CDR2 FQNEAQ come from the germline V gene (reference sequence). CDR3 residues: CASSLAPAGTYEQYF. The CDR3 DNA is TGTGCCAGCAGCTTAGCGCCGGCAGGGACCTACGAGCAGTACTTC.

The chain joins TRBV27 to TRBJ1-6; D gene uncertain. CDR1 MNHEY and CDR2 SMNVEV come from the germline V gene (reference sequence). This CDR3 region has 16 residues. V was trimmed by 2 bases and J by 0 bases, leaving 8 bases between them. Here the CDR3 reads CASSLGPDSYNSPLHF. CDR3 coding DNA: TGTGCCAGCAGTTTAGGTCCGGACTCCTATAATTCACCCCTCCACTTT.

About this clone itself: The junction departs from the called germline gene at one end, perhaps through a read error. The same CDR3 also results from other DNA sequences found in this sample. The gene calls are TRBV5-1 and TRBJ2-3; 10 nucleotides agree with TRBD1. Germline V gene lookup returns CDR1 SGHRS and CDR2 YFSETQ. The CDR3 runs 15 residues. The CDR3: CASSLDRGSTDTQYF. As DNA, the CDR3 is TGCGCCAGCAGTTTGGACAGGGGGAGCACAGATACGCAGTATTTT.

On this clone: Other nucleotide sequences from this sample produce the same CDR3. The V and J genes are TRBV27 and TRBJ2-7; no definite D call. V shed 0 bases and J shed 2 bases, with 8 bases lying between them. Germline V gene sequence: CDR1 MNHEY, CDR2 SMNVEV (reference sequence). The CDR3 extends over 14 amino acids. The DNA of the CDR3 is TGTGCCAGCAGTTTATCCCTAGGTCCCTACGAGCAGTACTTC. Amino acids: CASSLSLGPYEQYF.